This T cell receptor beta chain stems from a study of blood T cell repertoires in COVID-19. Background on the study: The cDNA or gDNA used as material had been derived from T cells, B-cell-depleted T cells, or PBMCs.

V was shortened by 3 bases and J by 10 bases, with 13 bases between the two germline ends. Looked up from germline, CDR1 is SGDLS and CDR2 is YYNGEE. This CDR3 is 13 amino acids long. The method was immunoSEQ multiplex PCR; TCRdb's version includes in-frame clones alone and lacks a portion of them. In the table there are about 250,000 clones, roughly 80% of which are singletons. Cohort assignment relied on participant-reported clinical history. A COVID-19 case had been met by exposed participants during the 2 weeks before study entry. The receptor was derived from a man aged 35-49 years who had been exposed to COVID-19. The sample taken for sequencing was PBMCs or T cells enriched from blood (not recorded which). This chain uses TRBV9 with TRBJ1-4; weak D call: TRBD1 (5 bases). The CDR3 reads CASSAGGDVKLFF. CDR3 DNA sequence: TGTGCCAGCAGCGCCGGAGGGGACGTAAAACTGTTTTTT.